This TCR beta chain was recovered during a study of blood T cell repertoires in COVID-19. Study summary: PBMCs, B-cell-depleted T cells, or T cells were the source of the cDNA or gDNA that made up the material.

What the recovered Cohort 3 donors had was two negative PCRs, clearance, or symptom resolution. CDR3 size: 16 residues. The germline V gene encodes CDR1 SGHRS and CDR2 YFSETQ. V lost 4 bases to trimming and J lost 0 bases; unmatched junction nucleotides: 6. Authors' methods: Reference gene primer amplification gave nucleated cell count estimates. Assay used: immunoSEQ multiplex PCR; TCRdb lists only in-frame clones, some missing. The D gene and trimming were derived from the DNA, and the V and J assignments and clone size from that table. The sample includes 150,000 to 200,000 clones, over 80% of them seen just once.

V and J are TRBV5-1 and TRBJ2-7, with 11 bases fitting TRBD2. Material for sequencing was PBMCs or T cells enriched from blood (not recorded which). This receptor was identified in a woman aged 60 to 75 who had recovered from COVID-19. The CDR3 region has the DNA TGCGCCAGCAGCGTGACTAGCGGGGCTATCTCCTACGAGCAGTACTTC. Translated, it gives CASSVTSGAISYEQYF.